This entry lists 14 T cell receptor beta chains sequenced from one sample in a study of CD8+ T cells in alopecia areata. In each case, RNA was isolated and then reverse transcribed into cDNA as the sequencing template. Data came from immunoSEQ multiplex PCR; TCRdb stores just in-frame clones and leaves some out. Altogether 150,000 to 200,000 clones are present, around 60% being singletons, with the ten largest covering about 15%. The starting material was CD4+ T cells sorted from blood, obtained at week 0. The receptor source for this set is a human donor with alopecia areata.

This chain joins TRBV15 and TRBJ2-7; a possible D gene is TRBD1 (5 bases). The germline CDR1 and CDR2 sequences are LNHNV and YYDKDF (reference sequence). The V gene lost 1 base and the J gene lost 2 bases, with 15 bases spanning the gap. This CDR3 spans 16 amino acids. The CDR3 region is CATSRVRGWGTYEQYF. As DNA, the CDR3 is TGTGCCACCAGCAGAGTAAGGGGTTGGGGAACCTACGAGCAGTACTTC.

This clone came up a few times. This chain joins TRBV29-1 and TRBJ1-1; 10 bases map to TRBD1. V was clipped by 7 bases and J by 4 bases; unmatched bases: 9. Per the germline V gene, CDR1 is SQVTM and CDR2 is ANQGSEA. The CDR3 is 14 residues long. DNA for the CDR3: TGCAGCGCTAGGGACAGGGGAGTCTCCACTGAAGCTTTCTTT. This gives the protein CSARDRGVSTEAFF.

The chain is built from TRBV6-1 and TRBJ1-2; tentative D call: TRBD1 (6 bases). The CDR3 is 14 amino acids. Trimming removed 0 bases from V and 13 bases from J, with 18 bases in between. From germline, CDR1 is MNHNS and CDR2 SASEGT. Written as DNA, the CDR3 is TGTGCCAGCAGTGAAGCGGGGGCCAGGGATGCCTTCACCTTC. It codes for CASSEAGARDAFTF.

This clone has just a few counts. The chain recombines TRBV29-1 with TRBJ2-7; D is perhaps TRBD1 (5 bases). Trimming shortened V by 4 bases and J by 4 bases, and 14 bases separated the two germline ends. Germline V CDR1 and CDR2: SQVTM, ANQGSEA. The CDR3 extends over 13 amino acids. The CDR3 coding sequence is TGCAGCGTTGCGGCAGGGCTTATATACGAGCAGTACTTC. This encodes CSVAAGLIYEQYF.

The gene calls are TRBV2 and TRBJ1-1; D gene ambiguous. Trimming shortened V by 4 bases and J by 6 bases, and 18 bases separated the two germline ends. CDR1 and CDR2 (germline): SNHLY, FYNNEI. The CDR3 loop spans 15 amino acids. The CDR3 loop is CASSGRRSYYSEAFF. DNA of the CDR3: TGTGCCAGCAGTGGAAGACGGAGTTACTACTCTGAAGCTTTCTTT.

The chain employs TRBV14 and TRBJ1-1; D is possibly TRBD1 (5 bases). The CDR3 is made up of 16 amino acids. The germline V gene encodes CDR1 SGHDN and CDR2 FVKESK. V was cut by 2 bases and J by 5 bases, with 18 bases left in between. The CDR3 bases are TGTGCCAGCAGCCAAACGCTCATCAGGGTGGGTACTGAAGCTTTCTTT. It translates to CASSQTLIRVGTEAFF.

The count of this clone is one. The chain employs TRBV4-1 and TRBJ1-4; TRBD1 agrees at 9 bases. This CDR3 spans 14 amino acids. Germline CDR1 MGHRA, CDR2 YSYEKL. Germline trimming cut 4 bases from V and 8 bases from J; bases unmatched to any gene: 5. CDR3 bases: TGCGCCAGCAGCCGGGACAGGGATCGCGAAAAACTGTTTTTT. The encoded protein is CASSRDRDREKLFF.

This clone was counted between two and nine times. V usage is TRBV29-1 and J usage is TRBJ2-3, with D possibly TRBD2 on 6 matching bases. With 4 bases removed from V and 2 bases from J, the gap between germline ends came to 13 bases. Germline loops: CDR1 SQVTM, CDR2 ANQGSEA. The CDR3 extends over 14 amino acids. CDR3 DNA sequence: TGCAGCGTTGGACCGGGACTCCACACAGATACGCAGTATTTT. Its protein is CSVGPGLHTDTQYF.

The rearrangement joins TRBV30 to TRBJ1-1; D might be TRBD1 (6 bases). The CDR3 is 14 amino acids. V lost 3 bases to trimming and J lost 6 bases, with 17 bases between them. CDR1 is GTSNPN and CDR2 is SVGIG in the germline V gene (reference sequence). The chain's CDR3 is CAWRATGLSAEAFF. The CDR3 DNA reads TGTGCCTGGAGGGCTACAGGGTTGTCGGCTGAAGCTTTCTTT.

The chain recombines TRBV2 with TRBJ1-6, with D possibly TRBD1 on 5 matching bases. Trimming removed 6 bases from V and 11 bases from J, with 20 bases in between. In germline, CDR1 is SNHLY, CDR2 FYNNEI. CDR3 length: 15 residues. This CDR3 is CASSLGRTRGAPLHF. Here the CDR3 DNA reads TGTGCCAGCAGCTTAGGGAGGACTCGGGGGGCACCCCTCCACTTT.

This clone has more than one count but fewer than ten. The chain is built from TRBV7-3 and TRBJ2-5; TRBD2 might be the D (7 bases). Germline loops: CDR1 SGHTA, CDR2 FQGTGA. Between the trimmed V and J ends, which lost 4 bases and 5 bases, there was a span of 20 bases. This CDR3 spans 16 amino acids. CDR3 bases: TGTGCCAGCAGCTCCGCTGGAAGGGGGGGCTTGGAGACCCAGTACTTC. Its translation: CASSSAGRGGLETQYF.

CDR3 DNA: TGTGCCTGGACCCTGGGACAGGGGGCCTACAATGAGCAGTTCTTC. Translation: CAWTLGQGAYNEQFF. The chain carries TRBV30 and TRBJ2-1; 11 nucleotides align to TRBD1. With V trimmed by 4 bases and J by 2 bases, 4 bases remained unmatched. The CDR3 has 15 amino acids. Germline V lookup: CDR1 GTSNPN, CDR2 SVGIG (reference sequence).

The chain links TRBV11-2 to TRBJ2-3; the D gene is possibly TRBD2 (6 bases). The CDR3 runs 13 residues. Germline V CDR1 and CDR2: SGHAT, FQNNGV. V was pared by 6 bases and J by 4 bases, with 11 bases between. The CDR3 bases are TGTGCCAGCAGTCCTCCGGGGGCAGATACGCAGTATTTT. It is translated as CASSPPGADTQYF.

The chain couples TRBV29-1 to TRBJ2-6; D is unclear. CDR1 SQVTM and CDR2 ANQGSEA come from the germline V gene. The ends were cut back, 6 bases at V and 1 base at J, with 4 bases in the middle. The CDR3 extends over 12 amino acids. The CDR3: CSVTSGANVLTF. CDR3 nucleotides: TGCAGCGTGACTTCTGGGGCCAACGTCCTGACTTTC.